These 16 T cell receptor beta chains were all obtained from the same sample, sequenced in a study of shared clonotypes between healthy human individuals. Naive CD8 cells comprised CD45RO-negative, CCR7-positively selected cells, excluding terminally differentiated effector memory CD45RA+ cells. Using immunoSEQ multiplex PCR, the repertoire was profiled, and TCRdb retains in-frame clones only, with some absent. Of roughly 570,000 clones listed, roughly 98% are singletons. The specimen was naive CD8+ T cells sorted from blood. The receptors derive from a man aged 30-40 years in good health.

This clone was recorded once. For the CDR3, the DNA is TGTGCCAGCAGTCCGACAGGGGGGTGGACTGAAGCTTTCTTT. Translated, it gives CASSPTGGWTEAFF. This chain connects TRBV6-5 to TRBJ1-1, with 9 nucleotides matching TRBD1. The CDR3 runs 14 residues. CDR1 is MNHEY, CDR2 SVGAGI, per germline. J was trimmed by 5 bases and V by 5 bases; bases with no gene match: 6.

Concerning this clone itself: The sample holds other DNA sequences that translate to the same CDR3. The DNA for the CDR3 is TGTGCCTGGAGTCCCGGCCAGGGGAATCAGCCCCAGCATTTT. Protein sequence: CAWSPGQGNQPQHF. This chain links TRBV30 with TRBJ1-5; possibly TRBD1 for D (6 bases). The ends were cut back, 2 bases at V and 4 bases at J, with 12 bases in the middle. This CDR3 contains 14 residues. From germline, CDR1 is GTSNPN and CDR2 SVGIG (reference sequence).

The genes are TRBV27 and TRBJ2-7; the D gene is possibly TRBD1 (5 bases). V was shortened by 2 bases and J by 1 base, with 12 bases between the two germline ends. Germline V gene data show CDR1 as MNHEY and CDR2 as SMNVEV (reference sequence). The CDR3 totals 15 residues. DNA of the CDR3: TGTGCCAGCAGTTTACGGGCAGGGCAGTCCTACGAGCAGTACTTC. It codes for CASSLRAGQSYEQYF.

The V call is TRBV7-9, the J call TRBJ2-7; tentative D call: TRBD2 (6 bases). V was clipped by 6 bases and J by 2 bases, with 11 bases between them. CDR1 SEHNR and CDR2 FQNEAQ come from the germline V gene (reference sequence). This CDR3 spans 13 amino acids. The CDR3 protein is CASRVADTYEQYF. The CDR3 DNA sequence: TGTGCCAGCAGGGTAGCGGATACCTACGAGCAGTACTTC. The full variable domain, in which reference TRBV7-9 and TRBJ2-7 provide the parts outside the CDR3, is DTGVSQNPRHKITKRGQNVTFRCDPISEHNRLYWYRQTLGQGPEFLTYFQNEAQLEKSRLLSDRFSAERPKGSFSTLEIQRTEQGDSAMYLCASRVADTYEQYFGPGTRLTVT.

In this sample, this clone turned up once. This chain connects TRBV28 to TRBJ2-2; D is undetermined. V lost 3 bases and J 6 bases, leaving 2 bases between the germline ends. The CDR3 has 11 residues. Germline V gene lookup returns CDR1 MDHEN and CDR2 SYDVKM. The CDR3 coding sequence is TGTGCCAGCAGTTTTCCCGGGGAGCTGTTTTTT. Amino acid sequence: CASSFPGELFF. Combining the CDR3 with reference TRBV28 and TRBJ2-2 gives the whole variable domain DVKVTQSSRYLVKRTGEKVFLECVQDMDHENMFWYRQDPGLGLRLIYFSYDVKMKEKGDIPEGYSVSREKKERFSLILESASTNQTSMYLCASSFPGELFFGEGSRLTVL.

This sequence joins TRBV28 and TRBJ2-7; 12 bases fit TRBD2. This CDR3 contains 15 residues. V shed 3 bases, J shed 4 bases, and the junction held 4 bases outside the gene matches. Per germline, CDR1 MDHEN and CDR2 SYDVKM. CDR3 protein: CASSFPGTSGYEQYF. The DNA of the CDR3 is TGTGCCAGCAGTTTCCCCGGGACTAGCGGGTACGAGCAGTACTTC.

This clone was recorded only once. The chain is built from TRBV6-5 and TRBJ1-2; a possible D gene is TRBD1 (5 bases). The CDR3 spans 14 residues. V lost 0 bases and J 4 bases, leaving 9 bases between the germline ends. Germline lookup yields CDR1 MNHEY and CDR2 SVGAGI. The CDR3 reads CASSYSGARYGYTF. The CDR3 DNA reads as TGTGCCAGCAGTTACTCTGGGGCGCGCTATGGCTACACCTTC.

The rearrangement joins TRBV29-1 to TRBJ2-2, with D unclear. V lost 4 bases and J lost 1, with 13 bases in between. The CDR3 contains 15 residues. CDR1 SQVTM and CDR2 ANQGSEA come from the germline V gene. The CDR3 nucleotides read TGCAGCGTTGGTACCGTAAAATTGAACACCGGGGAGCTGTTTTTT. This gives the protein CSVGTVKLNTGELFF.

The chain joins TRBV29-1 to TRBJ2-7; D tentatively reads TRBD1 or TRBD2 (5 bases each). The CDR3 is 12 amino acids. CDR1 and CDR2 (germline): SQVTM, ANQGSEA. Trimming left V 6 bases short and J 2 bases short, with 11 bases between. The CDR3 DNA sequence: TGCAGCGTGGGGGACGGAGCCTACGAGCAGTACTTC. Amino acid sequence: CSVGDGAYEQYF.

V usage is TRBV10-3 and J usage is TRBJ2-3; TRBD2 agrees at 14 bases. The V segment lost 6 bases and the J segment 2 bases; nucleotides outside the gene matches: 10. The CDR3 is 18 residues long. From germline, CDR1 is ENHRY and CDR2 SYGVKD. The CDR3, as DNA: TGTGCCATCAGGCTTGGGACTAGCGGGGGCTCCAACACAGATACGCAGTATTTT. Translating it yields CAIRLGTSGGSNTDTQYF.

The rearrangement links TRBV10-3 to TRBJ2-2; D is undetermined. CDR1 ENHRY and CDR2 SYGVKD come from the germline V gene. The CDR3 contains 14 residues. Trimming removed 3 bases from V and 4 bases from J, with 9 bases in between. CDR3 sequence reads: CAISDGSSTGELFF. The CDR3 DNA reads as TGTGCCATCAGTGATGGAAGTAGCACCGGGGAGCTGTTTTTT.

CDR3 sequence: CASGGRKQGYEQYF. As DNA, the CDR3 is TGTGCCAGCGGGGGCCGAAAGCAGGGGTACGAGCAGTACTTC. The gene calls are TRBV25-1 and TRBJ2-7; D may be TRBD1 (6 bases). V lost 8 bases and J 4 bases, leaving 18 bases between the germline ends. The CDR3 is 14 residues long. CDR1 and CDR2 from the germline V gene are MGHDK and SYGVNS.

The rearrangement uses TRBV6-5 and TRBJ2-1; no clear D. V was trimmed by 6 bases and J by 5 bases, leaving 14 bases between them. This CDR3 has 14 residues. CDR1 and CDR2 (germline): MNHEY, SVGAGI. In DNA form, the CDR3 reads TGTGCCAGCAGGCAGCTTTCGTCGGACAATGAGCAGTTCTTC. Amino acid sequence: CASRQLSSDNEQFF.

A remark on this clone: Distinct nucleotide sequences in the sample also encode this CDR3. The J gene is TRBJ1-4, the V gene TRBV13; D unresolved. Germline V gene data show CDR1 as PRHDT and CDR2 as FYEKMQ (reference sequence). CDR3 length: 13 residues. V lost 0 bases and J lost 4, with 3 bases in between. The CDR3 sequence: CASSLGLNEKLFF. In nucleotides, the CDR3 is TGTGCCAGCAGCTTAGGCCTTAATGAAAAACTGTTTTTT.

The chain uses TRBV11-2 and TRBJ1-4; 8 nucleotides line up with TRBD1. Germline-derived CDR1 and CDR2 are SGHAT and FQNNGV. The CDR3 contains 15 residues. The junction had 3 bases not matched to a gene; V was cut back by 2 bases and J by 4 bases. The CDR3 loop is CASSLTDRDNEKLFF. CDR3 DNA sequence: TGTGCCAGCAGCTTAACGGACAGGGATAATGAAAAACTGTTTTTT.

The chain is built from TRBV7-9 and TRBJ2-1; D is possibly TRBD2 (6 bases). V lost 2 bases, J lost 9 bases, and 14 bases lay in between. This CDR3 is 14 amino acids long. CDR1 is SEHNR, CDR2 FQNEAQ, per germline (reference sequence). The CDR3 protein is CASSLPMTSGEQFF. The DNA for the CDR3 is TGTGCCAGCAGCTTACCCATGACTAGTGGTGAGCAGTTCTTC. Combining the CDR3 with reference TRBV7-9 and TRBJ2-1 gives the whole variable domain DTGVSQNPRHKITKRGQNVTFRCDPISEHNRLYWYRQTLGQGPEFLTYFQNEAQLEKSRLLSDRFSAERPKGSFSTLEIQRTEQGDSAMYLCASSLPMTSGEQFFGPGTRLTVL.